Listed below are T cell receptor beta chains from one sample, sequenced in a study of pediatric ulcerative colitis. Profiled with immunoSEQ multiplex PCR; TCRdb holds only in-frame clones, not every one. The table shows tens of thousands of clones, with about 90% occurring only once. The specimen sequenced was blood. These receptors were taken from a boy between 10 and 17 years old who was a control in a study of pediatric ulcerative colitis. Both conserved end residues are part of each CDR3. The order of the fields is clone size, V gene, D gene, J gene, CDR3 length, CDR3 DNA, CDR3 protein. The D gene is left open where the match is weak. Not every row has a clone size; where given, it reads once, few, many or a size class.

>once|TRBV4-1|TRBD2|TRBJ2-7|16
TGCGCCAGCAGCCAAGTCGGTCTAGCGGGAATCTACGAGCAGTACTTC
CASSQVGLAGIYEQYF
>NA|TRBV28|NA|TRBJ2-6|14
TGTGCCAGCAGTCAGTTCTGGGGGGCCAACGTCCTGACTTTC
CASSQFWGANVLTF
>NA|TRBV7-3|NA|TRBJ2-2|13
TGTGCCAGCAGCTTACGGGGGTCCGGGGAGCTGTTTTTT
CASSLRGSGELFF
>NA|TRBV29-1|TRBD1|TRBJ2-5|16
TGCAGCGTTCCGGGACAGGATACCGCTATTAAAGAGACCCAGTACTTC
CSVPGQDTAIKETQYF
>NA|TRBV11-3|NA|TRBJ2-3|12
TGTGCCAGCAGCTCGGGTTTTGATACGCAGTATTTT
CASSSGFDTQYF
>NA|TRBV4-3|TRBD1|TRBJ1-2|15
TGCGCCAGCAGCCAAGGGGCCAGGGGGGTCTATGGCTACACCTTC
CASSQGARGVYGYTF
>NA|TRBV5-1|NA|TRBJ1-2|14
TGCGCCAGCAGCTTGGGAACACCTAACTATGGCTACACCTTC
CASSLGTPNYGYTF
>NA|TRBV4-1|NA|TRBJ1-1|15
TGCGCCAGCAGCCAAAGATCCTTGGTCTCGGGCGAAGCTTTCTTT
CASSQRSLVSGEAFF
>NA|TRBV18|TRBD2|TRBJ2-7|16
TGTGCCAGCTCACCACTTAGCGGGAGCCGCTCCTACGAGCAGTACTTC
CASSPLSGSRSYEQYF
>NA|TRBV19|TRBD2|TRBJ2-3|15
TGTGCCAGTAGAGACCAAGCGGGAAGCACAGATACGCAGTATTTT
CASRDQAGSTDTQYF
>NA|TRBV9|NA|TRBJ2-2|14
TGTGCCAGCAGCGGGGGCACACAAACCGGGGAGCTGTTTTTT
CASSGGTQTGELFF
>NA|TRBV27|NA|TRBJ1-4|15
TGTGCCAGCAGTTCAGGGCCCCAGGTTGATGAAAAACTGTTTTTT
CASSSGPQVDEKLFF
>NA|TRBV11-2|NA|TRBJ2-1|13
TGTGCCAGCAGCTTAGCGGGGGTCGGTGAGCAGTTCTTC
CASSLAGVGEQFF
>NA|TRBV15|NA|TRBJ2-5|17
TGTGCCACCAGCAGAGTTGGGTTGGCGGCAGGGCGGGAGACCCAGTACTTC
CATSRVGLAAGRETQYF
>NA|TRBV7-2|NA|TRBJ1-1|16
TGTGCCAGCAGCTCATCCCCTTACAGGGCGAACACTGAAGCTTTCTTT
CASSSSPYRANTEAFF
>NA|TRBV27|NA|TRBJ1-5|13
TGTGCCAGCAGTTACCAGACGGGTCAGCCCCAGCATTTT
CASSYQTGQPQHF
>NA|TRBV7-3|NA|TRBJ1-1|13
TGTGCCAGCAGCCTACAGGGGAACACTGAAGCTTTCTTT
CASSLQGNTEAFF
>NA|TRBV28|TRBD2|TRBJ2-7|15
TGTGCCAGCAGTTCCCGGACTAGCGGGACGTACGAGCAGTACTTC
CASSSRTSGTYEQYF
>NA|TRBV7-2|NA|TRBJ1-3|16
TGTGCCAGCAGCTTAGATCGAGCCCAACAGGGAAACACCATATATTTT
CASSLDRAQQGNTIYF
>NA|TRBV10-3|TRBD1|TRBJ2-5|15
TGTGCCACCGGTTCCCACCCCGGGACAGGGGAGACCCAGTACTTC
CATGSHPGTGETQYF
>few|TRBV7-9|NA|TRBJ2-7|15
TGTGCCAGCAGCACCGACCGGTCCCAGGCATACGAGCAGTACTTC
CASSTDRSQAYEQYF
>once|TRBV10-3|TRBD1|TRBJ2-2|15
TGTGCCATCAGAGACAGGGAAGTCGTAATCGGGGAGCTGTTTTTT
CAIRDREVVIGELFF
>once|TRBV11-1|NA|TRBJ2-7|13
TGTGCCAGCAGCTTACCGGGGACATACGAGCAGTACTTC
CASSLPGTYEQYF
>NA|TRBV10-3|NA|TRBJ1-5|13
TGTGCCATCAGTGGCGGGGCCCATCAGCCCCAGCATTTT
CAISGGAHQPQHF
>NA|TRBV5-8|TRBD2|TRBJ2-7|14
TGTGCCAGCAGCTTGAGTAGCGGGGTGTACGAGCAGTACTTC
CASSLSSGVYEQYF
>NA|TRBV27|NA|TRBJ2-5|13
TGTGCCAGCAGTTTTGGAATTCGGGAGACCCAGTACTTC
CASSFGIRETQYF
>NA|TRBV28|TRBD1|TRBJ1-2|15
TGTGCCAGCAACCGGGACAGGGGTCTTCTCGGTGGCTACACCTTC
CASNRDRGLLGGYTF
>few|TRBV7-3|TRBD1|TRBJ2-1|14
TGTGCCAGCAGCTTAGACAGGGTCGGTAATGAGCAGTTCTTC
CASSLDRVGNEQFF
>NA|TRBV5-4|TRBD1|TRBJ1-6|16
TGTGCCAGCAGCTTTCGGAGTCAGGGGGCTGGTGCACCCCTCCACTTT
CASSFRSQGAGAPLHF
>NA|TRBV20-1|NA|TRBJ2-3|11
TGCAGTGCTAGAGTCAGCAATACGCAGTATTTT
CSARVSNTQYF
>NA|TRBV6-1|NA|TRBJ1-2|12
TGTGCCAGCAGTGTTGGACCCGATGGCTACACCTTC
CASSVGPDGYTF
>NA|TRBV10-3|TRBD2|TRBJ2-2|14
TGTGCCATCAAGGTCGGGAGGGACACCGGGGAGCTGTTTTTT
CAIKVGRDTGELFF
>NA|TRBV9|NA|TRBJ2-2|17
TGTGCCAGCAGCGTCAGCCGCGGGACAGCGAACACCGGGGAGCTGTTTTTT
CASSVSRGTANTGELFF
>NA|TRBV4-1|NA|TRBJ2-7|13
TGCGCCAGCAGCCTCGAAGTGGTCTACGAGCAGTACTTC
CASSLEVVYEQYF
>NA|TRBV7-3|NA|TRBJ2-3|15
TGTGCCAGCAGCCTACAAAATAGAGCGGGAGATACGCAGTATTTT
CASSLQNRAGDTQYF
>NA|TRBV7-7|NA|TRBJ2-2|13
TGTGCCAGCAGCACGGACCCCACCGGGGAGCTGTTTTTT
CASSTDPTGELFF
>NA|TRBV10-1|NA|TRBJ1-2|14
TGCGCCAGCAGTGAGTCGGTGGATAACTATGGCTACACCTTC
CASSESVDNYGYTF
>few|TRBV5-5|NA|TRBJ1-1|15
TGTGCCAGCAGCCAGGTGGGGGATCTGAACACTGAAGCTTTCTTT
CASSQVGDLNTEAFF
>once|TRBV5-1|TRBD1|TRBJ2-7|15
TGCGCCAGCAGCCTAAGGGACAGGGTCCCCTACGAGCAGTACTTC
CASSLRDRVPYEQYF
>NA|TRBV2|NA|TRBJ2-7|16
TGTGCCAGCAGTGAACCTATGGGGCAGGGTCGGTACGAGCAGTACTTC
CASSEPMGQGRYEQYF
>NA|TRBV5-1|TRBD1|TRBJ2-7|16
TGCGCCAGCAGCCCTTACACCGGGACAGGGGAATACGAGCAGTACTTC
CASSPYTGTGEYEQYF
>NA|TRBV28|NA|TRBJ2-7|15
TGTGCCAGCAGTCTGGTGTGGGGGCTCTCCTACGAGCAGTACTTC
CASSLVWGLSYEQYF
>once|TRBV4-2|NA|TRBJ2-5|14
TGTGCCAGCAGCCAAGAAAGAGGGTTAGAGACCCAGTACTTC
CASSQERGLETQYF
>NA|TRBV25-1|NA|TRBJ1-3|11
TGTGCCAGCACGATGGGAAACACCATATATTTT
CASTMGNTIYF
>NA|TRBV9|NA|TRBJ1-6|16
TGTGCCAGCAGCGACGACAGGCGATTCTATAATTCACCCCTCCACTTT
CASSDDRRFYNSPLHF
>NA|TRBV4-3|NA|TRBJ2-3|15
TGCGCCAGCAGCCAAGAGTCCCAGGGGTGGAATACGCAGTATTTT
CASSQESQGWNTQYF
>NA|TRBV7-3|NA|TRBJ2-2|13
TGTGCCAGCAGCTTAGGGGTGGTCGGGGAGCTGTTTTTT
CASSLGVVGELFF
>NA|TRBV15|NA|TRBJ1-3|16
TGTGCCACCAGCAGAGATCGCGGAGCCTCTGGAAACACCATATATTTT
CATSRDRGASGNTIYF
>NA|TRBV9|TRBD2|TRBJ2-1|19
TGTGCCAGCAGCCAACCCACTAGAGTTCTAGCGGGGGGGCAGTATGAGCAGTTCTTC
CASSQPTRVLAGGQYEQFF
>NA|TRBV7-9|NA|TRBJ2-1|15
TGTGCCAGCAGCCCACCCGGGAGCCCCTACAATGAGCAGTTCTTC
CASSPPGSPYNEQFF
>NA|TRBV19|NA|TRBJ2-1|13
TGTGCCAGTAGTCCAACCCCGGGGAGTGAGCAGTTCTTC
CASSPTPGSEQFF
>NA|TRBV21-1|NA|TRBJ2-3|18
TGTGCCAGCAGCAAAGCGCCGGACAGGGAATCTGGCACAGATACGCAGTATTTT
CASSKAPDRESGTDTQYF
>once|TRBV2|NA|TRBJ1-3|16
TGTGCCAGCAGTGAAGTAGGGCCCCGCTCTGGAAACACCATATATTTT
CASSEVGPRSGNTIYF
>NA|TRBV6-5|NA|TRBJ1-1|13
TGTGCCAGCAGCCGAGTCAGGGCCGGTGAAGCTTTCTTT
CASSRVRAGEAFF
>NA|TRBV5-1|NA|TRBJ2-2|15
TGCGCCAGCAGCTTGGATGGAGATAACACCGGGGAGCTGTTTTTT
CASSLDGDNTGELFF
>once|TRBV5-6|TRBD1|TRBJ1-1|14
TGTGCCAGCAGCTTAGGGGGCTGGACCACTGAAGCTTTCTTT
CASSLGGWTTEAFF
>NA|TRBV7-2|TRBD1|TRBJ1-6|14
TGTGCCAGCAGCTCGGACAGGTTAGGCTCACCCCTCCACTTT
CASSSDRLGSPLHF